The source of this TCR beta chain is a study of human T cells and chemical hapten exposure. General observations from the study: Alopecia affected the donors, so their immune response may differ from healthy people's.

In TCRdb, the RACE reads were re-called with MiXCR into one record per CDR3 protein. The sample includes 100,000 or so distinct CDR3 sequences, 30% to 35% of them seen just once. The time point is: patch test 3, about 24 weeks after DPC sensitization. Stated treatment: therapeutic diphenylcyclopropenone sensitization with weekly scalp DPC. Note on this clonotype: Its antigen is currently unknown.

V lost 6 bases to trimming and J lost 6 bases, with 12 bases between them. This CDR3 contains 13 residues. CDR1 and CDR2 (germline): MNHEY, SMNVEV (reference sequence). The J gene is TRBJ1-5, the V gene TRBV27, with D hard to call. This clonotype was obtained from a man in his forties with alopecia areata. Some clones in this sample may be carry-over from other donors' samples. Here the sequenced sample was whole blood, taken in connection with sensitization to the hapten diphenylcyclopropenone (DPC). DNA of the CDR3: TGTGCCAGCAGCCTAGCCGCCACTCAGCCCCAGCATTTT. It specifies CASSLAATQPQHF.